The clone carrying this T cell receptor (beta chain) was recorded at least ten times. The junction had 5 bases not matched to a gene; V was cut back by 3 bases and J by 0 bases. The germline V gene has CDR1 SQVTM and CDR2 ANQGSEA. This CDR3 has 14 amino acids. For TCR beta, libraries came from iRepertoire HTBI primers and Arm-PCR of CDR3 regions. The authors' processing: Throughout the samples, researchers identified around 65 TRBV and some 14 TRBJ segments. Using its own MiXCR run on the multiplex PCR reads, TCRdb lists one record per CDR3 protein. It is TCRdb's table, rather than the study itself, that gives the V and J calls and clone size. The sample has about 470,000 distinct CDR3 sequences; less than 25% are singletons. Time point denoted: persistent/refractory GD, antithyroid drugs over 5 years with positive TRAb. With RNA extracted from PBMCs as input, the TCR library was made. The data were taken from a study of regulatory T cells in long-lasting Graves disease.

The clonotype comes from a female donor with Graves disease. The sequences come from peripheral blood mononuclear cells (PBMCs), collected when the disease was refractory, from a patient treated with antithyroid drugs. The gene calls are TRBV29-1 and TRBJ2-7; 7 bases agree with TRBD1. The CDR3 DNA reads TGCAGCGTTGAGCTGACAGGGAACTCCTACGAGCAGTACTTC. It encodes CSVELTGNSYEQYF.